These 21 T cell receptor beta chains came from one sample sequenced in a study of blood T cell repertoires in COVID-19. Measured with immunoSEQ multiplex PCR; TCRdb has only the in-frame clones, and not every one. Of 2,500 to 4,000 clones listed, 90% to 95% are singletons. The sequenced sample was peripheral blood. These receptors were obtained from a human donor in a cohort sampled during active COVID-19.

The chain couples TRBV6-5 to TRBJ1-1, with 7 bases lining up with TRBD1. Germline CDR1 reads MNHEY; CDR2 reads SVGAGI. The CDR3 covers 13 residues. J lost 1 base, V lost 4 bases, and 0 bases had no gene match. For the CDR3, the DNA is TGTGCCAGCAGTTGGACAGGGAACACTGAAGCTTTCTTT. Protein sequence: CASSWTGNTEAFF.

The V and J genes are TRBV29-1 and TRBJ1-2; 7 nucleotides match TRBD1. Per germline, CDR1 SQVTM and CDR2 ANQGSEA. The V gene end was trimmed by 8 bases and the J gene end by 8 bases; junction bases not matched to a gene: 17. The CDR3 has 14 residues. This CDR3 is CSSEDRSGFQGYTF. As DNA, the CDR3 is TGCAGCTCCGAGGACAGGTCAGGGTTTCAAGGCTACACCTTC.

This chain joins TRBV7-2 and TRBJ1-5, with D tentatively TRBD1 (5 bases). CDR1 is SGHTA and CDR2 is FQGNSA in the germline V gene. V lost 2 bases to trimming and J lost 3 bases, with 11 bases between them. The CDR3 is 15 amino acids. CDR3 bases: TGTGCCAGCAGCTTATCTCAGGGAAACAATCAGCCCCAGCATTTT. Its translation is CASSLSQGNNQPQHF.

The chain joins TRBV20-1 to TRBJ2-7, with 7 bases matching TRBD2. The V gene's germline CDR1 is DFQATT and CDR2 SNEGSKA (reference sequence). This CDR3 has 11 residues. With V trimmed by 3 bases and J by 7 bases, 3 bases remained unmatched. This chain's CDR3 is CSARGGMEQYF. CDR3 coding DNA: TGCAGTGCTAGGGGGGGGATGGAGCAGTACTTC.

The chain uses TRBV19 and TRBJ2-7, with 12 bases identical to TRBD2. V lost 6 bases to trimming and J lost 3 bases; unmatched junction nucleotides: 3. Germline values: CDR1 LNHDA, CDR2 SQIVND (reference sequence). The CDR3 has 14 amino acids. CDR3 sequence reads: CASRRTSGNYEQYF. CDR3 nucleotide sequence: TGTGCCAGTAGGAGGACTAGCGGGAACTACGAGCAGTACTTC.

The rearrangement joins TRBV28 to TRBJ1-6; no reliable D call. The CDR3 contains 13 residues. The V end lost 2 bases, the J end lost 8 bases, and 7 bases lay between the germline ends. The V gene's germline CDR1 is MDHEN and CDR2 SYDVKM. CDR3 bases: TGTGCCAGCAGTTTACAGTTGTATTCACCCCTCCACTTT. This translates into CASSLQLYSPLHF.

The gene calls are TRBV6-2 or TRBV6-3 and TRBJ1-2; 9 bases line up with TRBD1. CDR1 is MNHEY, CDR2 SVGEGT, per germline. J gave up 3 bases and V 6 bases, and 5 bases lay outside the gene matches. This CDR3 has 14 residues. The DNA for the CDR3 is TGTGCCAGCAGCCGACGACAGGGGGACTATGGCTACACCTTC. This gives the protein CASSRRQGDYGYTF.

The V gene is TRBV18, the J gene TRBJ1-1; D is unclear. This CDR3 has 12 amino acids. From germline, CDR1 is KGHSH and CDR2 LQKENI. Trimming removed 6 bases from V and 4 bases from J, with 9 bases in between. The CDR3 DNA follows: TGTGCCAGCTCGCGGACTAGCACTGAAGCTTTCTTT. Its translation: CASSRTSTEAFF.

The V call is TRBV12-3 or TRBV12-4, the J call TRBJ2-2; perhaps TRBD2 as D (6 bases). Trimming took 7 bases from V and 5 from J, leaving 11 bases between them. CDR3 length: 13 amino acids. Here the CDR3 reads CASKLGGTGELFF. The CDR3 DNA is TGTGCCAGCAAATTGGGAGGTACCGGGGAGCTGTTTTTT.

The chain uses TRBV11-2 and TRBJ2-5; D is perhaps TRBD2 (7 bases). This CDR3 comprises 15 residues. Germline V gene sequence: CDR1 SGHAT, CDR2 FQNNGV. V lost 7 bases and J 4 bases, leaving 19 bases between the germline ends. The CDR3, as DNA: TGTGCCAGCACCCATGACAGGACTAGGGGAGAGACCCAGTACTTC. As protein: CASTHDRTRGETQYF.

Here the CDR3 reads CASSQQGLNTEAFF. CDR3 nucleotide sequence: TGTGCCAGCAGCCAACAGGGACTGAACACTGAAGCTTTCTTT. V usage is TRBV7-9 and J usage is TRBJ1-1, with D perhaps TRBD1 (6 bases). Trimming stripped 5 bases from V and 0 bases from J, with 10 bases between. The length of the CDR3 is 14 residues. Germline CDR1 is SEHNR and CDR2 is FQNEAQ (reference sequence).

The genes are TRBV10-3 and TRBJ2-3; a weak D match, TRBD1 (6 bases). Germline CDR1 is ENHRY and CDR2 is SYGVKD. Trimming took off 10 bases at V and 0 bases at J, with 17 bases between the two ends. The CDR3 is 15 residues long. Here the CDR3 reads CATASSGTSTDTQYF. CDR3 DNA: TGTGCCACCGCGAGCTCGGGGACAAGCACAGATACGCAGTATTTT.

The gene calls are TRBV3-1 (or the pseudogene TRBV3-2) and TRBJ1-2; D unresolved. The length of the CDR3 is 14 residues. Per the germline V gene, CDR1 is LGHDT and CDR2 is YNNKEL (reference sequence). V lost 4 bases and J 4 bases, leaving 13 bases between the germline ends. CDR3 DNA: TGTGCCAGCAGCCCCCGGTGGGAGCGCTATGGCTACACCTTC. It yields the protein CASSPRWERYGYTF.

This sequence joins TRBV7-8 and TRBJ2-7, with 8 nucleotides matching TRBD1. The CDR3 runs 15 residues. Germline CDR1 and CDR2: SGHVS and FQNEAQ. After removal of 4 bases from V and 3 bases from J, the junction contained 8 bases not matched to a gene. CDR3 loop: CASSSTLTGVYEQYF. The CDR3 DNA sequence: TGTGCCAGCAGCTCTACGCTGACAGGGGTCTACGAGCAGTACTTC. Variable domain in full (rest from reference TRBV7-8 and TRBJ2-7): GAGVSQSPRYKVAKRGQDVALRCDPISGHVSLFWYQQALGQGPEFLTYFQNEAQLDKSGLPSDRFFAERPEGSVSTLKIQRTQQEDSAVYLCASSSTLTGVYEQYFGPGTRLTVT.

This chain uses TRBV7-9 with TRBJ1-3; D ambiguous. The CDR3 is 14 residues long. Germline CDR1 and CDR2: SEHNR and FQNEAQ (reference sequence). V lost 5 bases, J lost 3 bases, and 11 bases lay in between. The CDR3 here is CASSLDRVGNTIYF. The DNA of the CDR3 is TGTGCCAGCAGCCTTGATCGGGTTGGAAACACCATATATTTT.

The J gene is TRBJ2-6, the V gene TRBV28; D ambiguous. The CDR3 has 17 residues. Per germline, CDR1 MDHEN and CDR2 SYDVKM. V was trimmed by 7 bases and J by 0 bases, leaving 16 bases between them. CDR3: CASIGYGLRSGANVLTF. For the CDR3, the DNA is TGTGCCAGCATCGGGTACGGCCTCCGCTCTGGGGCCAACGTCCTGACTTTC.

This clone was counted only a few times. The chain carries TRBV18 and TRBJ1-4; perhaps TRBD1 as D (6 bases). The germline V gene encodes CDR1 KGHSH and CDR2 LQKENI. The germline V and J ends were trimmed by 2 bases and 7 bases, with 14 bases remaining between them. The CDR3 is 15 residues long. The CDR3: CASSPDTGFGEKLFF. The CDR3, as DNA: TGTGCCAGCTCACCAGATACAGGGTTTGGTGAAAAACTGTTTTTT.

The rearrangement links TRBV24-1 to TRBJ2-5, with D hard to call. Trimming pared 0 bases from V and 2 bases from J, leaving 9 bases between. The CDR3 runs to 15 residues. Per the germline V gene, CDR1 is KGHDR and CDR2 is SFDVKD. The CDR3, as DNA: TGTGCCACCAGTGATTTGGAGTTGATTCAAGAGACCCAGTACTTC. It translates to CATSDLELIQETQYF.

The CDR3 nucleotides are TGTGCCAGCAGAGTGGACAGGGCCACCGGGGAGCTGTTTTTT. Encoded protein: CASRVDRATGELFF. The chain is built from TRBV6-5 and TRBJ2-2; 8 bases are shared with TRBD1. The junction had 4 bases not matched to a gene; V was cut back by 6 bases and J by 4 bases. The CDR3 is made up of 14 amino acids. The germline V gene encodes CDR1 MNHEY and CDR2 SVGAGI.

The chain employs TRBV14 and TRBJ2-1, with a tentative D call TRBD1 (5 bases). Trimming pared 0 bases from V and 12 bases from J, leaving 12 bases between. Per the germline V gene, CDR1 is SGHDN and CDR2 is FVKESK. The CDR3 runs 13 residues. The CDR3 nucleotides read TGTGCCAGCAGCCAAGATGGGGTCAGGGCGCAGTTCTTC. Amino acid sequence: CASSQDGVRAQFF.

CDR3 sequence (DNA): TGTGCCAGCAGCCAAGTGGCTAGCGGGGGGGCGGGTGAGCAGTTCTTC. As protein: CASSQVASGGAGEQFF. V and J are TRBV3-1 (or the pseudogene TRBV3-2) and TRBJ2-1, with 12 bases aligning to TRBD2. Germline trimming cut 1 base from V and 9 bases from J; bases unmatched to any gene: 7. CDR1 and CDR2 from the germline V gene are LGHDT and YNNKEL (reference sequence). The CDR3 extends over 16 amino acids.